These 9 T cell receptor beta chains came from one sample sequenced in a study of early T cells in non-severe SARS-CoV-2 infection. TCRdb reprocessed the 5' RACE reads with MiXCR, giving one entry per CDR3 protein. The sample contains under 140,000 distinct CDR3 sequences, around 12% of which appear only once. The material was whole blood, obtained at baseline. The receptors here all came from an adult who was a healthcare worker with PCR-confirmed SARS-CoV-2 infection or an uninfected control (not recorded which).

This clonotype appeared many times. The V and J genes are TRBV7-9 and TRBJ2-3; TRBD2 matches at 10 bases. In germline, CDR1 is SEHNR, CDR2 FQNEAQ (reference sequence). After removal of 5 bases from V and 0 bases from J, the junction contained 2 bases not matched to a gene. This CDR3 region has 15 residues. This chain's CDR3 is CASSKTSGSTDTQYF. DNA of the CDR3: TGTGCCAGCAGCAAGACTAGCGGGAGCACAGATACGCAGTATTTT.

This clonotype was seen only a few times. V and J are TRBV3-1 and TRBJ2-1; perhaps TRBD2 as D (5 bases). Trimming removed 0 bases from V and 7 bases from J, with 13 bases in between. Per germline, CDR1 LGHDT and CDR2 YNNKEL (reference sequence). The CDR3 runs to 15 residues. The CDR3 coding sequence is TGTGCCAGCAGCCAAGATTGGAGCGGACCTAATGAGCAGTTCTTC. Translated: CASSQDWSGPNEQFF.

This clonotype was detected ten times or more. This may stem from a read error, because a much larger clone lies one nucleotide away. The chain employs TRBV2 and TRBJ2-1, with D unresolved. The CDR3 totals 10 residues. In germline, CDR1 is SNHLY, CDR2 FYNNEI. V gave up 2 bases and J gave up 8 bases, with 1 base separating them. This CDR3 is CASSEYEQFF. CDR3 coding DNA: TGTGCCAGCAGTGAATATGAGCAGTTCTTC.

This clonotype was counted at least ten times. This sequence joins TRBV12-3 or TRBV12-4 and TRBJ1-2; 8 positions agree with TRBD1. The V segment lost 5 bases and the J segment 3 bases; nucleotides outside the gene matches: 14. The length of the CDR3 is 17 residues. CDR3 nucleotide sequence: TGTGCCAGCAGTCCAATTCGTTACAGGGGGTCGGACTATGGCTACACCTTC. Protein product: CASSPIRYRGSDYGYTF.

There are a few counts of this clonotype. The CDR3 is CASSWSPGIGELFF. In DNA form, the CDR3 reads TGTGCCAGCAGTTGGTCCCCGGGCATCGGGGAGCTGTTTTTT. V and J are TRBV6-2 or TRBV6-3 and TRBJ2-2; D unresolved. Trimming took 4 bases from V and 7 from J, leaving 13 bases between them. Germline V lookup: CDR1 MNHEY, CDR2 SVGEGT. The CDR3 length is 14 residues.

The CDR3 region is CASSLSSGTGMNTEAFF. As DNA, the CDR3 is TGTGCCAGCAGTTTATCCTCCGGGACAGGGATGAACACTGAAGCTTTCTTT. V and J are TRBV27 and TRBJ1-1, with 9 bases identical to TRBD1. Trimming cost V 0 bases and J 0 bases; bases outside gene matches: 5. Per germline, CDR1 MNHEY and CDR2 SMNVEV (reference sequence). CDR3 size: 17 residues.

This clonotype occurred many times. The rearrangement uses TRBV7-2 and TRBJ2-3, with 15 bases lining up with TRBD2. CDR1 is SGHTA and CDR2 is FQGNSA in the germline V gene. The length of the CDR3 is 20 residues. V lost 1 base, J lost 5 bases, and 13 bases stayed unmatched. CDR3 sequence (DNA): TGTGCCAGCAGCTTAGTAGGACTAGCGGGAGGGCCCTCGGGTCGAGATACGCAGTATTTT. Amino acids: CASSLVGLAGGPSGRDTQYF.

This clonotype has just a few counts. The rearrangement links TRBV5-1 to TRBJ2-1, with D perhaps TRBD1 or TRBD2 (5 bases each). Trimming took 3 bases from V and 4 from J, leaving 11 bases between them. Looked up from germline, CDR1 is SGHRS and CDR2 is YFSETQ. This CDR3 is 14 amino acids long. The CDR3 DNA sequence: TGCGCCAGCAGCTCGGGGCAACCTTACAATGAGCAGTTCTTC. Its protein is CASSSGQPYNEQFF.

This clonotype was seen a handful of times. This chain uses TRBV18 with TRBJ2-5; D not certain. The germline V and J ends were trimmed by 3 bases and 0 bases, with 17 bases remaining between them. Germline CDR1 is KGHSH and CDR2 is LQKENI. The CDR3 is 17 residues long. The CDR3 sequence is CASSPVITSGNQETQYF. CDR3 in DNA: TGTGCCAGCTCACCGGTTATAACCTCAGGAAACCAAGAGACCCAGTACTTC.